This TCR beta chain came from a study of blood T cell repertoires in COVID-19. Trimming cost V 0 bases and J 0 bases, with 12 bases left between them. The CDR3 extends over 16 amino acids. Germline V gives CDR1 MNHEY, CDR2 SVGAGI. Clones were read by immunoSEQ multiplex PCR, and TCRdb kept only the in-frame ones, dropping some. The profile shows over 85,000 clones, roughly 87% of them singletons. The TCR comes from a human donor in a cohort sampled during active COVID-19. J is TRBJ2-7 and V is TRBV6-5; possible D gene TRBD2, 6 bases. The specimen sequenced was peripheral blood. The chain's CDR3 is CASSYSMRESSYEQYF. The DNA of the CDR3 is TGTGCCAGCAGTTACTCGATGCGGGAAAGCTCCTACGAGCAGTACTTC.